The present entry profiles one TCR beta chain with its context. Which antigen it targets is not known. This sample is drawn from a study of cytomegalovirus exposure and HLA in healthy donors (TCRdb year 2017). In the study overall: An earlier analysis of several hundred of the donors reported roughly 300 Gb of sequence data and some 120 million unique TCR beta sequences from 190 million or so T cells. Roughly 290 gigabases of sequencing data and 70 million to 95 million unique TCR sequences made up an early release that covered approximately 650 HLA-typed donors. Of the roughly 410 genotyped donors, 75% to 85% were placed in the genetic ancestry cluster associated with self-reported Caucasian donors. The aim of the study was to test whether cataloging public T cell receptors could identify signatures of past pathogen exposure. Using immunosequencing, the study profiled T cell repertoires from 666 subjects and related those repertoires to cytomegalovirus serostatus. Along with the roughly 670-subject first cohort, a separate validation cohort of over 90 different subjects was used. High-throughput TCR immunosequencing, statistical association of individual TCRs with disease status, and machine learning were combined to predict cytomegalovirus infection status. A later analysis re-examined previously published TCR beta repertoires from about 670 donors and added high-resolution HLA genotyping to investigate patterns of TCR occurrence. The later analysis used no new phenotypic data to find candidate immune exposures, relying instead on TCR beta sequences and their occurrence across donors. An earlier analysis of several hundred of the donors used high-throughput TCR beta sequencing to judge whether each TCR beta V gene segment behaved as functional or pseudogenic. Donor age, sex, ethnicity and CMV serostatus were compiled alongside the repertoire data. In a later genetic analysis, genome-wide SNP genotypes for 398 of the 666 donors were used, and that subset was treated as a discovery cohort. All discovery cohort repertoires had been generated using a single sequencing platform. HLA typing included class I and class II loci at four-digit resolution. The number of typed donors differed by locus: about 629-640 for A, B, C, DRB1 and DQB1; 522 for DQA1; about 600 for DPA1; and roughly 470 for DPB1. Roughly 5 DR-DQ haplotypes were handled as single units for association and clustering because linkage in the cohort was strong. Among roughly 370 genotyped donors of the cohort, an average of 235,054 unique TCR beta nucleotide sequences were sequenced per donor, roughly 20% of them non-productive.

The cohort consisted of 600 to 750 healthy bone marrow donors. At the time of sampling, all cohort members were nominally healthy, though unrecorded immune exposures were likely present. The donor was CMV seronegative and was included in the group of around 320 seronegative cohort members. A peripheral blood sample was provided by each donor, and peripheral blood mononuclear cells were used for TCR beta sequencing. Genomic DNA was extracted from the blood cell samples with the Qiagen DNeasy Blood Extraction Kit. The CDR3 starts with the cysteine, ends with the phenylalanine, and has 16 residues. CDR3 DNA is the only sequence kept; it has 48 bases, read in frame from the first base. V and J lose 3 bases and 5 bases, and a span of 17 bases separates them. In the germline V gene, CDR1 corresponds to LGHNA and CDR2 to YNFKEQ. What the authors observed across the whole study: Roughly uniform sequencing depth across donors was assumed in presence/absence analyses, although this assumption may not hold. The authors suggested that the approach could potentially be generalized to other disease states and immunological phenotypes. The cohort was sequenced for TCR beta chains only, and without alpha or paired-chain data the features that could be detected were limited. According to a later analysis, TCR association rates differed among HLA loci, with DRB1 alleles showing the most associated TCRs and HLA-C alleles showing the fewest. At a false discovery rate of 0.05, a later analysis linked around 15,000 TCR beta sequences to specific HLA alleles. An association between a missense DCLRE1C variant and V-gene and J-gene trimming of TCR beta chains was found in a later genetic analysis and replicated in an independent cohort. Some IMGT-functional V segments, including TRBV6-2 and TRBV6-3, could not be distinguished by the 87-base-pair reads and were therefore excluded. A few of the identified cytomegalovirus-associated TCR beta chains were confirmed in vitro to be specific for cytomegalovirus antigens. A group of highly shared sequence variants was considered likely to be a technical artifact of the sequencing pipeline. The study gave a list of under 200 TCR beta chains associated with cytomegalovirus. A later analysis found that HLA-associated TCR beta chains were more clonally expanded and had lower generation probabilities than equally common non-associated chains. According to a later genetic analysis, donors in an Asian-associated ancestry cluster had fewer N-insertions in productive TCRs than the approximately 630-donor mean. Linkage disequilibrium might explain the correlated functional status among segregating V segments, but an unknown experimental factor could not be excluded. CMV serostatus was the only immune exposure information available for the cohort. Assigning TCR associations to individual alleles was difficult when HLA alleles, especially DR and DQ, strongly co-occurred. Broadly in line with IMGT annotations, most TCR beta V segments showed up in productive rearrangements about 87% or about 30% of the time in an earlier analysis of under 700 of the donors. A further reported finding was that TCR beta sequences accurately predicted the HLA-A and HLA-B alleles for most subjects in the first cohort. Because some donors lacked HLA typing at each locus, the association tests relied only on the typed subset. Across donors, most TCR sequences were observed very rarely, whereas some public TCRs were present in many individuals. Seventeen rarely observed V segments, including chromosome 9 orphons, were excluded from the earlier analysis of approximately 600 of the donors because counts were too low. In a later analysis, several top co-occurrence clusters were reported to appear linked to parvovirus B19, influenza, CMV and Epstein-Barr virus. Most CMV-associated TCR beta chains appeared to be HLA-restricted in a later analysis, and the HLA associations seemed to be driven largely by CMV exposure. In both the original and validation cohorts, the classifier was reported to diagnose cytomegalovirus status with high specificity and sensitivity.

Libraries were built with the immunoSEQ multiplex PCR assay. A mixture of 60 forward primers for TCR Vbeta segments and 13 reverse primers for TCR Jbeta segments was used in the multiplex PCR. Amplification of the CDR3 region of rearranged TCR beta genes was performed with a multiplex PCR assay on genomic DNA. The amplified TCR beta libraries were sequenced on the Illumina HiSeq System as 87-base-pair reads. For the original study's pipeline: Across the 670 or so repertoires, a later analysis counted 80 million or so unique TCR beta chains, roughly 11 million of which were shared by at least two donors. A nearest-neighbor algorithm error-corrected the raw reads and collapsed the reads into unique sequences, merging closely related sequences to remove PCR and sequencing errors. V, D and J gene segments were assigned by aligning CDR3 sequences to IMGT reference sequences. Each retained sequence needed at least a six-nucleotide match to both a V gene segment and a J gene segment. Rearrangements were called productive when the CDR3 lacked stop codons and stayed in frame with V and J; all others were non-productive. Following IMGT convention, CDR3 was defined as the stretch from the second conserved V-encoded cysteine up to the conserved J-encoded phenylalanine. The earlier analysis of about 620 of the donors excluded sequences that lacked an unambiguous match to a single V gene segment. An earlier analysis of 500 to 600 of the donors classified V segments as functional when productive rearrangements were above 56.7% and as segregating when the standard deviation between donors was above 5%. To diagnose cytomegalovirus status from the catalog of TCR beta chain sequences, a statistical classification framework was built. In a later analysis, V and J genes were assigned by comparing TCR nucleotide sequences against IMGT/GENE-DB human TR gene sequences. The TCRdist pipeline was used in a later analysis to assign CDR3 sequences and most-parsimonious VDJ recombination scenarios. In a later analysis, each TCR beta chain was defined by its CDR3 amino acid sequence together with its V-gene family, and reads without a unique V-gene family were excluded. A later analysis removed 592 highly shared, low-generation-probability nucleotide sequences to deal with suspected cross-contamination and a sequencing artifact. In a later analysis, a clonal expansion index was calculated for each public chain from normalized within-repertoire ranks of inferred template counts. Generation probabilities in a later analysis came from a VDJ recombination model fitted to out-of-frame rearrangements, and those results were checked against IGoR. A later analysis scored TCR-TCR, TCR-HLA and TCR-CMV co-occurrence with hypergeometric tests, applying a repertoire-size bias correction to TCR pairs. False discovery rates were estimated in a later analysis by permuting HLA or CMV assignments 20 times. In a later analysis, co-occurring TCRs were grouped using DBSCAN, and TCRdist sequence similarity was added for clustering within HLA-allele-positive subsets. Repertoires with fewer than 30,000 or more than 120,000 public chains, plus five repertoires with anomalous nucleotide sharing, were excluded from co-occurrence clustering. Sourced from immuneACCESS, this table was stored by TCRdb with only in-frame sequences that have V and J called. A share of the clones is absent; for the studies checked, an unresolved V gene accounts for under half, and the remainder has no known explanation. That table gives V, J and clone size, and the DNA gave D and trimming. The sample's records list 150,000 or so clones. Around 1.6% of the sample is in the top ten clones.

The sequencing input was PBMCs. The rearranged segments are TRBV4-2 and TRBJ2-1, with TRBD2 as a weak D call on 5 bases. The receptor was derived from a woman aged 50 to 60 in good health and CMV-seronegative. The CDR3 reads CASSQGLEIGDNEQFF. The DNA sequence follows: TGTGCCAGCAGCCAGGGTCTAGAAATCGGGGACAATGAGCAGTTCTTC.